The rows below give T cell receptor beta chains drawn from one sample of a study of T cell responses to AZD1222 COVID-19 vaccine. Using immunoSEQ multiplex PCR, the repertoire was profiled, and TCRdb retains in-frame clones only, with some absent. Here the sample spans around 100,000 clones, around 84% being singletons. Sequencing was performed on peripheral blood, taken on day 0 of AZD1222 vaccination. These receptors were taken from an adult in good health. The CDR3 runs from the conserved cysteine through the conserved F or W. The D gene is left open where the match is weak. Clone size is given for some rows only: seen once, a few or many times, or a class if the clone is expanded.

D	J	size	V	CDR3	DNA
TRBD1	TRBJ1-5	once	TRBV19	CASKHRQGANQPQHF	TGTGCCAGTAAACATCGACAGGGTGCTAATCAGCCCCAGCATTTT
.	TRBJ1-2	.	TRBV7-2	CASSPQGSRDGYGYTF	TGTGCCAGCAGCCCCCAAGGTTCGAGGGACGGCTATGGCTACACCTTC
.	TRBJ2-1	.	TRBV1	CTSSHPGLSNYNEQFF	TGCACCAGCAGCCATCCGGGACTATCTAACTACAATGAGCAGTTCTTC
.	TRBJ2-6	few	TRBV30	CAWSVAGLSGANVLTF	TGTGCCTGGAGTGTAGCAGGGTTGTCTGGGGCCAACGTCCTGACTTTC
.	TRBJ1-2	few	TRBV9	CASSRGLDVRYGYTF	TGTGCCAGCAGCCGAGGGCTGGATGTAAGGTATGGCTACACCTTC
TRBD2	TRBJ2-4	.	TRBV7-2	CASSRQVPWGGTKNIQYF	TGTGCCAGCAGCAGACAAGTCCCATGGGGGGGAACCAAAAACATTCAGTACTTC
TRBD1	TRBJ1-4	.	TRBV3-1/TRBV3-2	CASSQLTGGREKLFF	TGTGCCAGCAGCCAATTGACAGGGGGAAGAGAAAAACTGTTTTTT
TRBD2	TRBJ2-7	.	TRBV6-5	CASRSTSGRSYEQYF	TGTGCCAGCAGGTCGACTAGCGGGAGGTCGTACGAGCAGTACTTC
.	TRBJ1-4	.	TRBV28	CASTPGHLEKLFF	TGTGCCAGCACCCCGGGGCATTTGGAAAAACTGTTTTTT
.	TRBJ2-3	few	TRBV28	CASKSPLALRGADTQYF	TGTGCCAGCAAATCTCCCCTAGCCCTTAGGGGGGCAGATACGCAGTATTTT
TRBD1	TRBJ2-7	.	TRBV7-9	CASSLDPGQGASEQYF	TGTGCCAGCAGCTTAGACCCGGGACAGGGGGCTAGCGAGCAGTACTTC
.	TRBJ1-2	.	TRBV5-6	CASSLNIYGYTF	TGTGCCAGCAGCTTGAACATCTATGGCTACACCTTC
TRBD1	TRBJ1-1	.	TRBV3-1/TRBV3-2	CASSHRADRGPFF	TGTGCCAGCAGCCACCGCGCAGACAGGGGCCCTTTCTTT
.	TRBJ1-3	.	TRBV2	CASIRGWQGGNTIYF	TGTGCCAGTATCCGAGGTTGGCAGGGAGGAAACACCATATATTTT